This is a list of T cell receptor beta chains from one sample in a study of beta chain features in type 1 diabetes. Method: immunoSEQ multiplex PCR; TCRdb's copy keeps in-frame clones and lacks some. Among almost 350,000 clones listed, about a tenth were seen once. Sequenced sample: central memory CD4+ T cells from blood. The receptors here all came from a man aged 25-40 years with type 1 diabetes. Each CDR3 is given with its conserved first and last residue. The order of the fields is CDR3 protein, V gene, D gene, J gene. The D gene is left open where the match is weak.

cdr3_aa: CAWSVVSYGYTF
v_call: TRBV30
d_call: -
j_call: TRBJ1-2

cdr3_aa: CASSPIEGSYGYTF
v_call: TRBV2
d_call: -
j_call: TRBJ1-2

cdr3_aa: CASSAGTARSNTGELFF
v_call: TRBV5-1
d_call: -
j_call: TRBJ2-2

cdr3_aa: CASSLEQRNTGELFF
v_call: TRBV7-8
d_call: -
j_call: TRBJ2-2

cdr3_aa: CASSEGQGDSYGYTF
v_call: TRBV5-1
d_call: TRBD1
j_call: TRBJ1-2

cdr3_aa: CASSLDGLPYNEQFF
v_call: TRBV5-1
d_call: -
j_call: TRBJ2-1

cdr3_aa: CASSQEFRNSPLHF
v_call: TRBV4-3
d_call: -
j_call: TRBJ1-6

cdr3_aa: CASSQAGAQSSYNEQFF
v_call: TRBV14
d_call: -
j_call: TRBJ2-1

cdr3_aa: CASSQDGGANVLTF
v_call: TRBV4-1
d_call: -
j_call: TRBJ2-6

cdr3_aa: CASGSWLAGKDGELFF
v_call: TRBV2
d_call: TRBD2
j_call: TRBJ2-2

cdr3_aa: CASRDEQGSGGELFF
v_call: TRBV6-5
d_call: -
j_call: TRBJ2-2

cdr3_aa: CASSETLGAQGKLFF
v_call: TRBV6-1
d_call: -
j_call: TRBJ1-4